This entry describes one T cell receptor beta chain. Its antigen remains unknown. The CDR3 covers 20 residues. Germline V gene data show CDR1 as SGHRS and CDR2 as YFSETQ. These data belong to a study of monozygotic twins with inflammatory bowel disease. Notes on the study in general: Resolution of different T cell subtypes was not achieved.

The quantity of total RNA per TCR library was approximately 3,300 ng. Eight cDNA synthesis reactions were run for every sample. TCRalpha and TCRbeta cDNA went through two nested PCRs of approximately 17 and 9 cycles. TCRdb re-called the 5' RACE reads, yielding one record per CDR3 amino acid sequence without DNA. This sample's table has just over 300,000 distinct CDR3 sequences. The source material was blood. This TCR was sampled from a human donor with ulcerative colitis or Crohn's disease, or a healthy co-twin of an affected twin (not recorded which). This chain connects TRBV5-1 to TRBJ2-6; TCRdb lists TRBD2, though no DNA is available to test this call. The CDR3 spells CASSNGLAGGYISGANVLTF.